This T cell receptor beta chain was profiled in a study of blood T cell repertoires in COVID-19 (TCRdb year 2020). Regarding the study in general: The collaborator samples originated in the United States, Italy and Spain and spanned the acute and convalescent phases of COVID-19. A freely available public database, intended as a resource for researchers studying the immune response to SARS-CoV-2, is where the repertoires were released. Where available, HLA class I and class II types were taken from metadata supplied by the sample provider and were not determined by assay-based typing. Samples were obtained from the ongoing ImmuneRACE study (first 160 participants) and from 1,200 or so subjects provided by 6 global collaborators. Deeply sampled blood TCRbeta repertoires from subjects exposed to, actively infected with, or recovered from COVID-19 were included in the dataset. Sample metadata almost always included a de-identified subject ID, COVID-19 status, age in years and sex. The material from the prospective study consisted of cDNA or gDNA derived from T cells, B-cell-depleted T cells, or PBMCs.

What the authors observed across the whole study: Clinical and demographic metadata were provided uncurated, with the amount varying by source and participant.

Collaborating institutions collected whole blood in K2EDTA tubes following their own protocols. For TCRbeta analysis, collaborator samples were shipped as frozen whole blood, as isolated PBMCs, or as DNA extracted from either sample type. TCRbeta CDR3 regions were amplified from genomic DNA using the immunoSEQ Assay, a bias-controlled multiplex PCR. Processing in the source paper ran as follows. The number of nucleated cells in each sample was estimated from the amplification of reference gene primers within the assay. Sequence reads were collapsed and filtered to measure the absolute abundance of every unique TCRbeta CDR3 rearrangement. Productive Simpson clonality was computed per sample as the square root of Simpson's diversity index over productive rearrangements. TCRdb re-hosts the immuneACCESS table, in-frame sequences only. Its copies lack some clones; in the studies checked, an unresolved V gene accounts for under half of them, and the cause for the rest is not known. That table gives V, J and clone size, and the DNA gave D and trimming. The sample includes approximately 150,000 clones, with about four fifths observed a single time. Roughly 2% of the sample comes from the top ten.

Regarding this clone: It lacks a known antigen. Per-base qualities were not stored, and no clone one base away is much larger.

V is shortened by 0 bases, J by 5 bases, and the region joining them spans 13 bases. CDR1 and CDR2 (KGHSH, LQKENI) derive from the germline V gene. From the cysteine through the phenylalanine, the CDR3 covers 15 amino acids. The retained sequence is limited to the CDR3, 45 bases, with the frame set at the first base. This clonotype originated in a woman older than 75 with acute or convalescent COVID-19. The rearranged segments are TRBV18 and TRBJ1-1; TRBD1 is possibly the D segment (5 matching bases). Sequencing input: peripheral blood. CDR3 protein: CASSPPVQGGTEAFF. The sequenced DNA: TGTGCCAGCTCACCACCGGTGCAGGGAGGGACTGAAGCTTTCTTT.